Each of the 17 T cell receptor beta chains below was sequenced from the same sample in a study of OX40 agonist ivuxolimab in advanced cancers. The method was immunoSEQ multiplex PCR; TCRdb's version includes in-frame clones alone and lacks a portion of them. Counted here are over 100,000 clones, about nine tenths occurring once; the ten biggest clones make up approximately 1.1%. The material sequenced was CD4+ or CD8+ T cells sorted from blood, taken in a trial of the OX40 agonist ivuxolimab. The receptors originated from an adult with an advanced solid tumor such as melanoma, head and neck, liver or kidney cancer.

A remark on this clone: The same CDR3 can be traced to other DNA sequences in this sample. This chain joins TRBV6-1 and TRBJ1-2, with a tentative D call TRBD1 (5 bases). CDR1 and CDR2 from the germline V gene are MNHNS and SASEGT. Trimming shortened V by 10 bases and J by 6 bases, and 18 bases separated the two germline ends. The CDR3 runs 13 residues. CDR3 DNA sequence: TGTGCCACCAAGACAGCACTGGTGGATGGCTACACCTTC. This translates into CATKTALVDGYTF.

This sequence joins TRBV30 and TRBJ2-7; perhaps TRBD1 as D (6 bases). The CDR3 runs 16 residues. Trimming stripped 0 bases from V and 2 bases from J, with 17 bases between. The germline gives CDR1 GTSNPN, CDR2 SVGIG (reference sequence). CDR3 protein: CAWSVQRTDSTYEQYF. The CDR3, as DNA: TGTGCCTGGAGTGTACAGAGGACAGATTCAACCTACGAGCAGTACTTC.

This sequence joins TRBV5-1 and TRBJ2-5; D remains ambiguous. Trimming cost V 1 base and J 5 bases, with 12 bases left between them. Germline CDR1 and CDR2: SGHRS and YFSETQ. The CDR3 runs to 14 residues. The CDR3 DNA follows: TGCGCCAGCAGCTTGACTTCCACCCGGGAGACCCAGTACTTC. Amino acid sequence: CASSLTSTRETQYF.

This clone has just one count. The chain employs TRBV28 and TRBJ2-7; the D gene is possibly TRBD1 (6 bases). The CDR3 runs to 14 residues. V lost 5 bases to trimming and J lost 2 bases, with 13 bases between them. Germline V gene sequence: CDR1 MDHEN, CDR2 SYDVKM. As DNA, the CDR3 is TGTGCCAGCAGTCTAACAGGGTTAGCCTACGAGCAGTACTTC. Its translation: CASSLTGLAYEQYF. Using reference TRBV28 and TRBJ2-7 for the parts outside the CDR3, the full variable domain is DVKVTQSSRYLVKRTGEKVFLECVQDMDHENMFWYRQDPGLGLRLIYFSYDVKMKEKGDIPEGYSVSREKKERFSLILESASTNQTSMYLCASSLTGLAYEQYFGPGTRLTVT.

V is TRBV6-1 and J is TRBJ1-1; 8 bases map to TRBD1. J was trimmed by 5 bases and V by 9 bases; bases with no gene match: 8. The germline V gene has CDR1 MNHNS and CDR2 SASEGT. The CDR3 consists of 13 residues. The CDR3 here is CASIQGGYTEAFF. CDR3 bases: TGTGCCAGTATACAGGGGGGATATACTGAAGCTTTCTTT.

J is TRBJ2-3 and V is TRBV11-3, with D perhaps matching TRBD2 (5 bases). V lost 2 bases and J 6 bases, leaving 18 bases between the germline ends. Germline loops: CDR1 SGHNT, CDR2 YENEEA. The CDR3 has 16 amino acids. The DNA of the CDR3 is TGTGCCAGCAGCTTAATTGTAGAGGGCAGTGGTGATACGCAGTATTTT. It translates to CASSLIVEGSGDTQYF.

The chain joins TRBV4-3 to TRBJ2-2; D is possibly TRBD2 (6 bases). Germline CDR1 reads LGHNA; CDR2 reads YSLEER. V lost 0 bases to trimming and J lost 4 bases, with 9 bases between them. CDR3 size: 15 residues. The CDR3 DNA reads as TGCGCCAGCAGCCAAGAACGCGGGGCCACCGGGGAGCTGTTTTTT. This codes for CASSQERGATGELFF.

The J gene is TRBJ2-7, the V gene TRBV27, with 8 bases lining up with TRBD1. CDR3 length equals 12 residues. Germline loops: CDR1 MNHEY, CDR2 SMNVEV (reference sequence). V dropped 4 bases and J dropped 11; count of bases not matched to a gene: 7. The CDR3 sequence is CASSSLGQGEYF. The CDR3 bases are TGTGCCAGCAGTTCCCTCGGACAGGGAGAGTACTTC.

The chain carries TRBV28 and TRBJ1-1; 8 positions match TRBD1. Germline V CDR1 and CDR2: MDHEN, SYDVKM. CDR3 length: 17 residues. V lost 6 bases, J lost 1 base, and 13 bases stayed unmatched. CDR3 nucleotides: TGTGCCAGCAGCCCTCCCCAGGGGGCGCTTTGGAACACTGAAGCTTTCTTT. The encoded protein is CASSPPQGALWNTEAFF.

The chain has TRBV6-5 and TRBJ1-4; D unclear. Germline values: CDR1 MNHEY, CDR2 SVGAGI. The V and J ends lost 5 bases and 6 bases respectively, with 16 bases between them. The CDR3 runs 15 residues. CDR3 sequence: CASSKAGGYDEKLFF. CDR3 nucleotide sequence: TGTGCCAGCAGTAAGGCAGGAGGGTACGATGAAAAACTGTTTTTT.

The rearrangement links TRBV14 to TRBJ2-3; D is unresolved. The V gene's germline CDR1 is SGHDN and CDR2 FVKESK. Trimming cost V 1 base and J 3 bases, with 11 bases left between them. CDR3 length equals 15 residues. DNA for the CDR3: TGTGCCAGCAGCCAAGGGGCGCGGAATACAGATACGCAGTATTTT. Protein sequence: CASSQGARNTDTQYF.

The chain has TRBV11-2 and TRBJ2-1; no firm D call. V gave up 5 bases and J gave up 2 bases, with 1 base separating them. Germline V gives CDR1 SGHAT, CDR2 FQNNGV. The CDR3 is 11 amino acids. DNA of the CDR3: TGTGCCAGCAGCCCCTACAATGAGCAGTTCTTC. This encodes CASSPYNEQFF.

The rearrangement links TRBV11-2 to TRBJ1-4, with D perhaps TRBD1 (5 bases). The length of the CDR3 is 17 residues. The V gene's germline CDR1 is SGHAT and CDR2 FQNNGV. Trimming removed 0 bases at V and 3 bases at J, with 14 bases between. CDR3 residues: CASSLDGPREPNEKLFF. CDR3 sequence (DNA): TGTGCCAGCAGCTTAGATGGGCCCAGGGAACCTAATGAAAAACTGTTTTTT.

V is TRBV5-8 and J is TRBJ1-2; TRBD1 might be the D (6 bases). V was shortened by 3 bases and J by 4 bases, with 13 bases between the two germline ends. This CDR3 comprises 14 residues. Looked up from germline, CDR1 is SGHTS and CDR2 is YDEGEE. CDR3 amino acids: CASSWGGGSYGYTF. Here the CDR3 DNA reads TGTGCCAGCAGCTGGGGCGGGGGCTCCTATGGCTACACCTTC.

V and J are TRBV11-2 and TRBJ2-3, with D possibly matching TRBD2 (5 bases). Germline lookup yields CDR1 SGHAT and CDR2 FQNNGV. CDR3 length equals 14 residues. V was cut by 2 bases and J by 2 bases, with 8 bases left in between. CDR3 coding DNA: TGTGCCAGCAGCTTAACGGGATACACAGATACGCAGTATTTT. Translation gives CASSLTGYTDTQYF.

This clone has just one count. The chain employs TRBV13 and TRBJ2-7; 7 nucleotides align to TRBD1. Looked up from germline, CDR1 is PRHDT and CDR2 is FYEKMQ (reference sequence). Trimming at V came to 1 base and at J to 2 bases, leaving 5 bases not matched to a gene. The CDR3 runs to 15 residues. As DNA, the CDR3 is TGTGCCAGCAGCTTAGAGCCAGGGACAGCCTACGAGCAGTACTTC. Translation: CASSLEPGTAYEQYF.

On this clone: This sample includes further DNA sequences coding for the same CDR3. The rearrangement links TRBV10-3 to TRBJ1-5; maybe TRBD1 (5 bases). The V and J ends lost 0 bases and 2 bases respectively, with 5 bases between them. The CDR3 is made up of 14 amino acids. Germline V CDR1 and CDR2: ENHRY, SYGVKD. This CDR3 reads CAISESGGNQPQHF. The CDR3 region has the DNA TGTGCCATCAGTGAGTCGGGGGGCAATCAGCCCCAGCATTTT.